Here is one TCR beta chain with its context. A much larger clone is a single base away; this may be a read error. The germline V and J ends were trimmed by 1 base and 4 bases, with 7 bases remaining between them. The CDR3 has 13 residues. Germline V gene data show CDR1 as SGHTA and CDR2 as FQGNSA. TCRdb keeps only in-frame clones here, not all; method: immunoSEQ multiplex PCR. The data show more than 200,000 clones, with roughly 87% seen just once and 11% held by the top ten. The data were taken from a study of blood T cell repertoires in COVID-19. The source material was PBMCs or T cells enriched from blood (not recorded which). The chain uses TRBV7-2 and TRBJ1-1; D perhaps matches TRBD1 (5 bases). The sequence was collected from a man younger than 45 who had recovered from COVID-19. The chain's CDR3 is CASSLGGGTEAFF. CDR3 in DNA: TGTGCCAGCAGCTTAGGGGGGGGCACTGAAGCTTTCTTT.